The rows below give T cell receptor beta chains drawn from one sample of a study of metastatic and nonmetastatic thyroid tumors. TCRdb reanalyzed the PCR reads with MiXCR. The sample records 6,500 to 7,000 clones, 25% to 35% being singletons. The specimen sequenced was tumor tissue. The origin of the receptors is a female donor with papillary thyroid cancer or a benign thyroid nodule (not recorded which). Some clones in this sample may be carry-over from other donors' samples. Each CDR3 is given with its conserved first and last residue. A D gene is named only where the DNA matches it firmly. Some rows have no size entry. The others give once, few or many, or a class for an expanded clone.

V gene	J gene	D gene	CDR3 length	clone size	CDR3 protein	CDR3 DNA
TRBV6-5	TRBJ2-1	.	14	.	CASSYSTGLFEQFF	TGTGCCAGCAGTTACTCCACGGGGCTTTTTGAGCAGTTCTTC
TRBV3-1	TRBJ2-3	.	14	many	CASSRGGSTDTQYF	TGTGCCAGCAGCCGGGGCGGGAGCACAGATACGCAGTATTTT
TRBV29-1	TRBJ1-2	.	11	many	CSVDLLGGYTF	TGCAGCGTTGATCTCCTAGGGGGCTACACCTTC
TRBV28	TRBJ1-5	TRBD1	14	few	CASSRQGAWQPQHF	TGTGCCAGCAGCCGACAGGGGGCATGGCAGCCCCAGCATTTT
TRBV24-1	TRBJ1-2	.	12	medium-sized	CATEDSFYGYTF	TGTGCCACCGAGGACAGCTTCTATGGCTACACCTTC
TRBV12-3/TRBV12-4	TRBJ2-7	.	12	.	CASSKHRGEQYF	TGTGCCAGCAGTAAACACCGAGGCGAGCAGTACTTC
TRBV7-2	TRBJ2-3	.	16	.	CASSLALAREADTQYF	TGTGCCAGCAGCTTAGCGCTAGCCCGCGAGGCGGATACGCAGTATTTT
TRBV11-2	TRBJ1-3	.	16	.	CASSLVDGNSGNTIYF	TGTGCCAGCAGCTTAGTCGACGGGAACTCTGGAAACACCATATATTTT
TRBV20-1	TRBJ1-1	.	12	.	CSSTWGNTEAFF	TGCAGTTCGACGTGGGGGAACACTGAAGCTTTCTTT
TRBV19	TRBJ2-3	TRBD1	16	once	CASSISGTGGIDTQYF	TGTGCCAGTAGTATTTCCGGGACAGGGGGCATCGATACGCAGTATTTT
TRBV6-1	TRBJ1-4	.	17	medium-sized	CASSSDGRIKSNEKLFF	TGTGCCAGCAGTTCCGATGGGAGGATAAAGTCTAATGAAAAACTGTTTTTT
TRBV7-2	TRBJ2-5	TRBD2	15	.	CASSLVGTSGETQYF	TGTGCCAGCAGCTTAGTCGGGACTAGCGGTGAGACCCAGTACTTC
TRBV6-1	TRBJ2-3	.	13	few	CASRMTVADTQYF	TGTGCCAGCCGAATGACGGTCGCAGATACTCAGTATTTT
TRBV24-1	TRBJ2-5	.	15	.	CATSDLGLDQETQYF	TGTGCCACCAGTGATTTGGGGCTAGACCAAGAGACCCAGTACTTC
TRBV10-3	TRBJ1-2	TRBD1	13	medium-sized	CAISRDRDYGYTF	TGTGCCATTTCCCGGGACAGGGACTATGGCTACACCTTC
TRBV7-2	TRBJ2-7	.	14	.	CASSLAGASMEQYF	TGTGCCAGCAGCTTAGCCGGGGCTTCGATGGAGCAGTACTTC
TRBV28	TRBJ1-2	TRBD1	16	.	CASSPQINSHRGGYTF	TGTGCCAGCAGTCCTCAGATAAATTCCCACAGGGGTGGCTACACCTTC
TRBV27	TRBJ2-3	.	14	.	CASSLNRATDTQYF	TGTGCCAGCAGTTTAAACAGGGCAACAGATACGCAATATTTT
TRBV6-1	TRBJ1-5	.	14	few	CASSDVAGNQPQHF	TGTGCCAGCAGTGACGTCGCGGGCAATCAGCCCCAGCATTTT
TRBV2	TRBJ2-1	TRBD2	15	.	CASREAGGAYNDQFF	TGTGCCAGCAGGGAAGCGGGAGGGGCTTACAATGACCAGTTCTTC
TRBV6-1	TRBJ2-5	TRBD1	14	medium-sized	CASSITGGVETQYF	TGTGCCAGCAGTATAACAGGGGGCGTAGAGACCCAGTACTTC
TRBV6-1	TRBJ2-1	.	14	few	CASSESSGGNEQFF	TGTGCCAGCAGTGAATCCAGTGGGGGAAATGAGCAGTTCTTC
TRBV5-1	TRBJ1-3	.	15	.	CASSLPRVSGNTIYF	TGCGCCAGCAGCTTGCCCAGGGTCTCGGGAAACACCATATATTTT
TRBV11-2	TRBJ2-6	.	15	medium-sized	CASSLVGSGANVLTF	TGTGCCAGCAGCTTAGTCGGCTCTGGGGCCAACGTCCTGACTTTC
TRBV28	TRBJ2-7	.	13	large	CASSLPSPYEQYF	TGTGCCAGCAGTCTACCGTCTCCCTACGAGCAGTACTTC
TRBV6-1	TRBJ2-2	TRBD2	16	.	CASSEAPGLAPGELFF	TGTGCCAGCAGTGAAGCCCCGGGACTAGCGCCCGGGGAGCTGTTTTTT
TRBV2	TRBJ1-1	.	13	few	CASRERRNTEAFF	TGTGCCAGCAGAGAGCGACGGAACACTGAAGCTTTCTTT
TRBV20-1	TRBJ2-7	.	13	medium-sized	CSARVAGTYEQYF	TGCAGTGCTAGGGTGGCTGGCACCTACGAGCAGTACTTC
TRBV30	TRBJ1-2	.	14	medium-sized	CAWSVGWGARGYTF	TGTGCCTGGAGTGTTGGTTGGGGGGCGCGTGGCTACACCTTC
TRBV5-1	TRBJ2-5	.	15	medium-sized	CASSLEGSGVSAQYF	TGCGCCAGCAGCTTGGAAGGTAGCGGCGTTTCGGCCCAGTACTTC